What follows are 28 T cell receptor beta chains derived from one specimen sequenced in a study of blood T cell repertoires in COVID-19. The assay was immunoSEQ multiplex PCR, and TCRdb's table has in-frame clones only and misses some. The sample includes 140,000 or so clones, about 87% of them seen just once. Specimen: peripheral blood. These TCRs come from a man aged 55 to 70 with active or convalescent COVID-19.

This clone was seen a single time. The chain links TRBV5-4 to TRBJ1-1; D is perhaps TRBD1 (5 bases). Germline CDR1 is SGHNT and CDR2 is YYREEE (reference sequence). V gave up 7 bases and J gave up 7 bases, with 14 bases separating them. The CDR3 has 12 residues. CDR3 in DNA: TGTGCCAGCGGGCGGGGGGTGAATGAAGCTTTCTTT. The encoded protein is CASGRGVNEAFF.

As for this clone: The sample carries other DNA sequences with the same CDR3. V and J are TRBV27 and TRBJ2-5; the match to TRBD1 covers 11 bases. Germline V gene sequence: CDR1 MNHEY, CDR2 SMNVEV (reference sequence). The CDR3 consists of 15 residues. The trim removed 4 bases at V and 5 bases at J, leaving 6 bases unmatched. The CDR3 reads CASSSGTGGVETQYF. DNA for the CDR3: TGTGCCAGCAGTTCCGGGACAGGGGGTGTCGAGACCCAGTACTTC.

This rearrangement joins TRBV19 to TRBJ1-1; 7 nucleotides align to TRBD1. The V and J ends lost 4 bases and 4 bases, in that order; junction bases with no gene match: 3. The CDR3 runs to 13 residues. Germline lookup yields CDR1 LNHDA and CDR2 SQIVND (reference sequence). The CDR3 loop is CASSRQGGTEAFF. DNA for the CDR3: TGTGCCAGTAGTAGACAGGGCGGCACTGAAGCTTTCTTT.

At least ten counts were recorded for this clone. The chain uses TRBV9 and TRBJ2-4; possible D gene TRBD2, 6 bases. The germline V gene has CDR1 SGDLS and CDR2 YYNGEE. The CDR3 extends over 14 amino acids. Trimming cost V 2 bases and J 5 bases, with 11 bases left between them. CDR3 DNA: TGTGCCAGCAGCGTTGGGGGGATTGAAAACATTCAGTACTTC. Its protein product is CASSVGGIENIQYF.

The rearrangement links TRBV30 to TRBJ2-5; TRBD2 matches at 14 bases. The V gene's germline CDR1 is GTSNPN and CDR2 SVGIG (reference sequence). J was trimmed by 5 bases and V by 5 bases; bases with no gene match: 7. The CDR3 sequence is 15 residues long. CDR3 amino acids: CAWGTSGSRLETQYF. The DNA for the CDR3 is TGTGCCTGGGGGACTAGCGGGAGTAGGTTGGAGACCCAGTACTTC.

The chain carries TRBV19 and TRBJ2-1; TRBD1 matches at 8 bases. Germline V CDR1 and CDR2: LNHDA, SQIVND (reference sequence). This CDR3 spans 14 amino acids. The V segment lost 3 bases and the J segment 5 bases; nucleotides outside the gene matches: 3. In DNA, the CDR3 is TGTGCCAGTAGTATCCACAGGGGGAACAATGAGCAGTTCTTC. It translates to CASSIHRGNNEQFF.

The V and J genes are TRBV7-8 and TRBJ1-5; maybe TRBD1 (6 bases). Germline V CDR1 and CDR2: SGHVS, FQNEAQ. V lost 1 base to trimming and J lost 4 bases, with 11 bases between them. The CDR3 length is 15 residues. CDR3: CASSLDWTENQPQHF. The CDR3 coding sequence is TGTGCCAGCAGCTTAGACTGGACAGAAAATCAGCCCCAGCATTTT.

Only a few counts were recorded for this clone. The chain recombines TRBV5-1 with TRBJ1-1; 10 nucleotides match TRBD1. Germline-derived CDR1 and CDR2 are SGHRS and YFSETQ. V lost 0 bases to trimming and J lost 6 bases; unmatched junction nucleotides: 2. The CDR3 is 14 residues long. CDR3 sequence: CASSLAGTGAEAFF. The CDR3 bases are TGCGCCAGCAGCTTGGCCGGGACAGGGGCTGAAGCTTTCTTT.

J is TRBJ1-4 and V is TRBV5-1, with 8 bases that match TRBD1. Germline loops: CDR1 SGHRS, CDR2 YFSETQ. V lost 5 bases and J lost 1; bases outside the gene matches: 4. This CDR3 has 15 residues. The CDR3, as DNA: TGCGCCAGCAGAGGAGACAGGGGAACTAATGAAAAACTGTTTTTT. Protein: CASRGDRGTNEKLFF.

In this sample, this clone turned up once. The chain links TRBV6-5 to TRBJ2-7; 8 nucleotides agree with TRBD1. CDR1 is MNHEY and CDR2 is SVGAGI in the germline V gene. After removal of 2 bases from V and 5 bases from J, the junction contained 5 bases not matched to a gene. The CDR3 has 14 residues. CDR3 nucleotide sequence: TGTGCCAGCAGTTACCTGGACAGGGCTCACGAGCAGTACTTC. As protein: CASSYLDRAHEQYF.

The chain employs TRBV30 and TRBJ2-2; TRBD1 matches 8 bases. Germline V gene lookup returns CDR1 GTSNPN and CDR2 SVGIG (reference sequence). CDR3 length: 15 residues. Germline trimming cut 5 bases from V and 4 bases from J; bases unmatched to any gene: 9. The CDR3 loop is CAWWPGTGLTGELFF. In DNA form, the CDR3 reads TGTGCCTGGTGGCCCGGGACAGGACTCACCGGGGAGCTGTTTTTT.

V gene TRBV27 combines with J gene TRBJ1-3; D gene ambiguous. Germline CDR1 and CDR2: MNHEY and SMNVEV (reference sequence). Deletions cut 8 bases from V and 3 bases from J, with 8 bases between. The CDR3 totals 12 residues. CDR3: CASRGNGNTIYF. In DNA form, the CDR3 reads TGTGCCAGCCGGGGTAATGGAAACACCATATATTTT.

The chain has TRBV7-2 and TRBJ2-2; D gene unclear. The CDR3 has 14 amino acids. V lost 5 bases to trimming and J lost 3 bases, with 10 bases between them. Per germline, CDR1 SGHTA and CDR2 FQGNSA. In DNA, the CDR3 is TGTGCCAGCAGCCGCACCCGGGACACCGGGGAGCTGTTTTTT. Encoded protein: CASSRTRDTGELFF.

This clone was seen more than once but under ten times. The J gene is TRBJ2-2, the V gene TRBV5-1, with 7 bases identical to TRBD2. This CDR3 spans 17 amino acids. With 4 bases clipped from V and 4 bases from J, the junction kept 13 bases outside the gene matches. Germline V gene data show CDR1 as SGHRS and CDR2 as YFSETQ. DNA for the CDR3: TGCGCCAGCAGCGCGGAGGAGGCTAGCGGCTCCACCGGGGAGCTGTTTTTT. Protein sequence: CASSAEEASGSTGELFF.

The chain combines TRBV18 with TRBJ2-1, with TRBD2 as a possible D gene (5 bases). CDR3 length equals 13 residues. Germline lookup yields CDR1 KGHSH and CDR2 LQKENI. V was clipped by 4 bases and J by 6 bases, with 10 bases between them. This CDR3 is CASSRETVNEQFF. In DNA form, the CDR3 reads TGTGCCAGCTCACGGGAGACCGTCAATGAGCAGTTCTTC.

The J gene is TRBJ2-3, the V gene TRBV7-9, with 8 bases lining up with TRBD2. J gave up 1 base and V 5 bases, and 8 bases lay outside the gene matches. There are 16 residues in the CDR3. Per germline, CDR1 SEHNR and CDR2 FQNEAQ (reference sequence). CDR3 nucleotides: TGTGCCAGCAGCCGAAATCCGGGAGGGGGCACAGATACGCAGTATTTT. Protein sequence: CASSRNPGGGTDTQYF.

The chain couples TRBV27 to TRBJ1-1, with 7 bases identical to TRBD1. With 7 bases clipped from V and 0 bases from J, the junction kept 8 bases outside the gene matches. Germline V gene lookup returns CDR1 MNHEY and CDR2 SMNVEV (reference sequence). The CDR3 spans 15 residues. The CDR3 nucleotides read TGTGCCAGCACCAGGGGGACGGGCATGAACACTGAAGCTTTCTTT. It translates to CASTRGTGMNTEAFF.

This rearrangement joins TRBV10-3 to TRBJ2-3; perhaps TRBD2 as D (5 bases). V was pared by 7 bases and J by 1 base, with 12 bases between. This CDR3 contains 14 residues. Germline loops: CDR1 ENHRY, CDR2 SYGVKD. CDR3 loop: CAIKADSGTDTQYF. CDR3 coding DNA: TGTGCCATCAAGGCGGACTCGGGCACAGATACGCAGTATTTT.

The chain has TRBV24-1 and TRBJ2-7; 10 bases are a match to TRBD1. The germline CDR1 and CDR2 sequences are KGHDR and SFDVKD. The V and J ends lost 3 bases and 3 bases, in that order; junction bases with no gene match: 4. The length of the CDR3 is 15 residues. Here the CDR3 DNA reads TGTGCCACCAGTGATGGAGGGACAGGGGACTACGAGCAGTACTTC. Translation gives CATSDGGTGDYEQYF.

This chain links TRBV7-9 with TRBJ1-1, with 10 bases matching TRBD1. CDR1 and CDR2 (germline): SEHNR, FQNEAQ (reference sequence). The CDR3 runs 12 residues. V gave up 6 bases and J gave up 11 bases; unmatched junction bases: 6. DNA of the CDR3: TGTGCCAGCAGTTATGGGGACAGGGGCGCTTTCTTT. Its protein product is CASSYGDRGAFF.

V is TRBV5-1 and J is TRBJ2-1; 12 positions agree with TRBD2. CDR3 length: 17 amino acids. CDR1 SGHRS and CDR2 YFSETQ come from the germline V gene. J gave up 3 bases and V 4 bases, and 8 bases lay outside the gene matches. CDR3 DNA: TGCGCCAGCAGCGAGGCTAGCGGGAGGGTTGGCTACAATGAGCAGTTCTTC. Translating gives CASSEASGRVGYNEQFF. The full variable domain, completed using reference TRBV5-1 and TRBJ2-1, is KAGVTQTPRYLIKTRGQQVTLSCSPISGHRSVSWYQQTPGQGLQFLFEYFSETQRNKGNFPGRFSGRQFSNSRSEMNVSTLELGDSALYLCASSEASGRVGYNEQFFGPGTRLTVL.

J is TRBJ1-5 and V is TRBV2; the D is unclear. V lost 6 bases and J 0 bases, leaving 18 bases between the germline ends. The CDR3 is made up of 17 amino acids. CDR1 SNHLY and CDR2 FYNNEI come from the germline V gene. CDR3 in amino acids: CASRPSGARYSNQPQHF. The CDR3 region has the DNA TGTGCCAGCAGACCCTCGGGAGCGAGATATAGCAATCAGCCCCAGCATTTT.

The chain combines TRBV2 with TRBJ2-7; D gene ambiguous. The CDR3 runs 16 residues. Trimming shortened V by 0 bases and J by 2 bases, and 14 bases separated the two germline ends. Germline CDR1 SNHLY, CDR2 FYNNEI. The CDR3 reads CASSEAALGQAYEQYF. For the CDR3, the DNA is TGTGCCAGCAGTGAAGCGGCCCTTGGGCAGGCCTACGAGCAGTACTTC.

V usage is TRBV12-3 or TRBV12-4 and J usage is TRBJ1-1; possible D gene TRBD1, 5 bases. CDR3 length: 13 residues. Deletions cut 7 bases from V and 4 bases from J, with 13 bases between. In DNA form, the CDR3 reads TGTGCCAGCACCCGCCCAGGGCGCACTGAAGCTTTCTTT. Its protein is CASTRPGRTEAFF.

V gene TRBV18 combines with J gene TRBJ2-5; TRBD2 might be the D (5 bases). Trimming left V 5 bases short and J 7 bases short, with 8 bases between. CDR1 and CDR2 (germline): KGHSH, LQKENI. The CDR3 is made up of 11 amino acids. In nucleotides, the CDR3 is TGTGCCAGCTCAAAGGCGGGGACCCAGTACTTC. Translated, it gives CASSKAGTQYF.

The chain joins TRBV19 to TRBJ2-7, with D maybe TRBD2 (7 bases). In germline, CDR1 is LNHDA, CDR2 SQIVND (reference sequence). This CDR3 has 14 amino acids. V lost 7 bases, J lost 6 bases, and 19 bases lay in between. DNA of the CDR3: TGTGCCAGTACGGGGTCGGGGGGCCTGGGCGAGCAGTACTTC. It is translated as CASTGSGGLGEQYF.

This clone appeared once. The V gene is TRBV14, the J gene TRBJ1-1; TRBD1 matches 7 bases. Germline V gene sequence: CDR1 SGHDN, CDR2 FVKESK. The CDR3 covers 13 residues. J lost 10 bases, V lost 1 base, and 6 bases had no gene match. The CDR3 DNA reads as TGTGCCAGCAGCCAAGTAGGGGGCGGGCGAGCTTTCTTT. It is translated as CASSQVGGGRAFF.

The CDR3 protein is CASSIARQGARSPLHF. CDR3 nucleotide sequence: TGTGCCAGTAGTATCGCCCGTCAGGGGGCGAGATCACCCCTCCACTTT. This chain links TRBV19 with TRBJ1-6, with 8 bases aligning to TRBD1. The CDR3 runs 16 residues. V was pared by 3 bases and J by 10 bases, with 11 bases of the junction left unmatched. The V gene's germline CDR1 is LNHDA and CDR2 SQIVND (reference sequence).